This T cell receptor beta chain was observed in a study of siplizumab effects on memory and regulatory T cells. The CDR3 has 13 residues. Germline V gene data show CDR1 as SGHVS and CDR2 as FQNEAQ. With 9 bases removed from V and 5 bases from J, the gap between germline ends came to 13 bases. As for this clone: Its specificity is not known.

General observations from the study: There was no confirmation of the suppressive function of proliferating Tregs from siplizumab cultures. Alloreactive sequences whose origin lay in unstimulated CD4+ memory cells were significantly reduced by siplizumab. Naive T cells appeared more varied than memory cells and looked like key alloresponse contributors.

Roughly 10^5 TCR templates underwent assay in each sample. The assay was immunoSEQ multiplex PCR, and TCRdb's table has in-frame clones only and misses some. Seen here are about 99,000 clones, over 90% observed once, and the top ten hold roughly 0.59%. Sequenced input: Tregs sorted from blood. The J gene is TRBJ2-2, the V gene TRBV7-8, with a tentative D call TRBD1 (6 bases). The receptor's source is a human donor in good health. CDR3 in DNA: TGTGCCAGTTTGTCAGGGGTAACCGGGGAGCTGTTTTTT. Residues: CASLSGVTGELFF.